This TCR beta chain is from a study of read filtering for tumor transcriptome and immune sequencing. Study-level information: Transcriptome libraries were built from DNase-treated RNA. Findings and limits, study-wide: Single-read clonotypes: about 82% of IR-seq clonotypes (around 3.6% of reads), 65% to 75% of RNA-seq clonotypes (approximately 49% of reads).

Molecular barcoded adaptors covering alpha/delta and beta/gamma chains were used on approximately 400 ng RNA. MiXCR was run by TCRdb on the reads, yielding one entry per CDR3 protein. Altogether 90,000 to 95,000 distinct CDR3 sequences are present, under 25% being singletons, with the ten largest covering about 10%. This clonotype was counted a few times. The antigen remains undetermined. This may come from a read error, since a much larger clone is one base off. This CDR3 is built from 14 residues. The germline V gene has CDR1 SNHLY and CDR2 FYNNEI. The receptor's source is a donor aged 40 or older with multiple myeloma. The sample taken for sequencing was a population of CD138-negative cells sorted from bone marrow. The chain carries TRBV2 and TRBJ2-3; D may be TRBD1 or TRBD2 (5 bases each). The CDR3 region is CASNWDGGTDAQYF. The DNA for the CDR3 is TGTGCCAGCAATTGGGACGGAGGCACAGATGCGCAGTATTTT. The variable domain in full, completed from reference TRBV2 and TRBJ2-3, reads EPEVTQTPSHQVTQMGQEVILRCVPISNHLYFYWYRQILGQKVEFLVSFYNNEISEKSEIFDDQFSVERPDGSNFTLKIRSTKLEDSAMYFCASNWDGGTDAQYFGPGTRLTVL.